The entry below describes one T cell receptor beta chain. Which antigen it targets is not known. It has no much larger one-base neighbor in the sample; base qualities were not kept. TCRbeta CDR3 regions were amplified from genomic DNA using the immunoSEQ Assay, a bias-controlled multiplex PCR. As for the original processing: The number of nucleated cells in each sample was estimated by amplification of reference gene primers within the assay. To quantify the absolute abundance of each unique TCRbeta CDR3 rearrangement, sequence reads were collapsed and filtered. For each sample, productive Simpson clonality was calculated by taking the square root of Simpson's diversity index across productive rearrangements. TCRdb holds this immuneACCESS table with in-frame rearrangements only. Some clones are missing; in checked studies, unresolved V genes explain under half, and the rest has no known cause. V, J and clone size are those of that table, while D and trimming were read from the DNA. The sample has over 300,000 clones on record, 75% to 85% of them singletons. Approximately 7.5% of the sample is taken by the ten largest.

The CDR3 numbers 14 residues from cysteine through phenylalanine. The only DNA kept is the CDR3, 42 bases in frame from the first base. The germline V end is reduced by 0 bases and the J end by 3 bases; junction bases left unmatched: 5. The germline V gene encodes CDR1 GTSNPN and CDR2 SVGIG (reference sequence). The sample is drawn from a study of blood T cell repertoires in COVID-19 (dated by TCRdb to 2018 to 2020). Context from the whole study: Samples from collaborators originated in the United States, Italy and Spain and spanned both the acute and convalescent phases of COVID-19. The prospective study material was composed of cDNA or gDNA derived from T cells, B-cell-depleted T cells, or PBMCs. Where available, HLA class I and class II types were obtained from metadata supplied by the sample provider rather than from assay-based typing. Deeply sampled blood TCRbeta repertoires from subjects exposed to, actively infected with, or recovered from COVID-19 were included in the dataset. Samples were obtained from the ongoing ImmuneRACE study (first 160 participants) and from 1,000 to 1,500 subjects provided by 6 global collaborators. The repertoires were released in a freely available public database intended as a resource for research on the immune response to SARS-CoV-2. Sample metadata almost always included a de-identified subject ID, COVID-19 status, age in years and sex. On the study overall, not on this receptor specifically: The amount of clinical and demographic metadata varied by source and participant and was provided uncurated.

The collaborating institutions used their own protocols to collect whole blood in K2EDTA tubes. For TCRbeta analysis, collaborator samples were shipped as frozen whole blood, as isolated PBMCs, or as DNA extracted from either sample type. The receptor chain draws on TRBV30 and TRBJ2-7, with 7 bases aligning to TRBD2. The sample consisted of peripheral blood. This clonotype originated in a human donor in a cohort sampled during active COVID-19. The bases read TGTGCCTGGAGTGTACTAGCTAGCGGCTACGAGCAGTACTTC. It is translated as CAWSVLASGYEQYF. The full variable domain, with segments outside the CDR3 supplied by the reference TRBV30 and TRBJ2-7 proteins, appears as SQTIHQWPATLVQPVGSPLSLECTVEGTSNPNLYWYRQAAGRGLQLLFYSVGIGQISSEVPQNLSASRPQDRQFILSSKKLLLSDSGFYLCAWSVLASGYEQYFGPGTRLTVT.